The subject of this entry is one T cell receptor (beta chain). Its matching antigen is unknown. It was with random hexamers that about 0.45 to 1 ug RNA was reverse transcribed. Amplification of TCR beta CDR3 was carried out by immunoSEQ multiplex PCR, which covered 54 Vbeta and 13 Jbeta segments. Via MiXCR, TCRdb re-called the immunoSEQ multiplex PCR reads, giving one row per CDR3 protein. Of under 200,000 distinct CDR3 sequences listed, approximately 94% are singletons. The germline V gene encodes CDR1 KGHDR and CDR2 SFDVKD. There are 21 residues in the CDR3. The trim removed 1 base at V and 3 bases at J, leaving 16 bases unmatched. This entry is derived from a study of CD8 T cells in Susac syndrome. Study context: Among the sequenced Susac syndrome patients, roughly six had active disease while under ten were in remission.

Study-level points and caveats: As acknowledged by the study, its TCR sequencing and HLA analysis included a relatively small number of individuals.

The source of this sequence is a human donor with Susac syndrome. This chain links TRBV24-1 with TRBJ2-6, with TRBD1 matching over 8 bases. The sequencing input was CD4+ T cells from PBMCs. The CDR3 region has the DNA TGTGCCACCAGTGATTTTAGGGCCCCCGGGACAGGTAGTTTTGGGGCCAACGTCCTGACTTTC. Its protein product is CATSDFRAPGTGSFGANVLTF.